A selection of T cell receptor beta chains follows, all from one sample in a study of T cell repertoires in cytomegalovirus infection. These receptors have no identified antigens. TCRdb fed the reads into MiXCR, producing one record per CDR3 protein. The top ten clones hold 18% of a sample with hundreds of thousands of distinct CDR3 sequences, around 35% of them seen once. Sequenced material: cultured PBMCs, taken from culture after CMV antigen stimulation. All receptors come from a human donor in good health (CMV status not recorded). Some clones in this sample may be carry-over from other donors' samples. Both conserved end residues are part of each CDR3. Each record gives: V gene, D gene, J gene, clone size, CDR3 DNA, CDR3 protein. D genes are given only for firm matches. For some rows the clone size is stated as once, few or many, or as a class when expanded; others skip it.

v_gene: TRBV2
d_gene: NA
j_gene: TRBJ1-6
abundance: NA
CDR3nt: TGTGCCAGCAGTTTCGGGCAGGGCGGAAATTCACCCCTCCACTTT
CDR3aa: CASSFGQGGNSPLHF

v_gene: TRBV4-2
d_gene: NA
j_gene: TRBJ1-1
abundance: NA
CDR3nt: TGTGCCAGCAGCAACTTAGGGAACACTGAAGCTTTCTTT
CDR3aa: CASSNLGNTEAFF

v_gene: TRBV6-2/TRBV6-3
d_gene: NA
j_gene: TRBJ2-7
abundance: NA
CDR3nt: TGTGCCAGCTCCCCAGGCCGGGGGGCGGGGCAGTACGAGCAGTACTTC
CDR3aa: CASSPGRGAGQYEQYF

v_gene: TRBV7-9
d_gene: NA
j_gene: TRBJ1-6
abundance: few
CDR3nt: TGTGCCAGCAGCCAAACAGGGAATTCACCCCTCCACTTT
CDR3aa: CASSQTGNSPLHF

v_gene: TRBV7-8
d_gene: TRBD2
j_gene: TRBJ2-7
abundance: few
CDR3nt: TGTGCCAGCAGCCCCCGACCCTGGACTAGCGGGAGCTACGAGCAGTACTTC
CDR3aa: CASSPRPWTSGSYEQYF

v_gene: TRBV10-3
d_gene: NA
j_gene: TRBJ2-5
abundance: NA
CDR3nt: TGTGCCATTGGGGCGGGAAACCAAGAGACCCAGTACTTC
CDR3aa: CAIGAGNQETQYF

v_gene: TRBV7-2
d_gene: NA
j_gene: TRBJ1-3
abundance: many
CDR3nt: TGTGCCAGCAGCTTAAGGGGTGGCTCTGGAAACACCATATATTTT
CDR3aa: CASSLRGGSGNTIYF

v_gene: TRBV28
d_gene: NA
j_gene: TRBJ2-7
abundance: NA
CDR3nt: TGTGCCAGCAGGCGCTCCCCGGGGTATTCAAATGGAAAATACGAGCAGTACTTC
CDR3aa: CASRRSPGYSNGKYEQYF

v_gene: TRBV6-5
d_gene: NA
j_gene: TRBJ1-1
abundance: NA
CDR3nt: TGTGCCAGCAGTTACTTTTCTATGAACACTGAAGCTTTCTTT
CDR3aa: CASSYFSMNTEAFF

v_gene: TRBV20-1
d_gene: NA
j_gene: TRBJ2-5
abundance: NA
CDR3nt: TGCAGTGCTAGTGAAGTGGACTTGTACCAAGAGACCCAGTACTTC
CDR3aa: CSASEVDLYQETQYF

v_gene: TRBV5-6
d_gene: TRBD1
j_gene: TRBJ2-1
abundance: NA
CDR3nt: TGTGCCAGCAGCTTGGCCCCGGGACAGGGGAGTAATGAGCAGTTCTTC
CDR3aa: CASSLAPGQGSNEQFF

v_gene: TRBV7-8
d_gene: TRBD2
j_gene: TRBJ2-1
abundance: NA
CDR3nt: TGTGCCAGCAGCTCCCCCGGGACTAGCGGGACCCAGGAGCAGTTCTTC
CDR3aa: CASSSPGTSGTQEQFF

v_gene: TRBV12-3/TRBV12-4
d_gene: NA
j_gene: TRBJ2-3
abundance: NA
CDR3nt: TGTGCCAGCAGTTTGGTATTGTACGGGGGGCGGGTCACAGATACGCAGTATTTT
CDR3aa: CASSLVLYGGRVTDTQYF

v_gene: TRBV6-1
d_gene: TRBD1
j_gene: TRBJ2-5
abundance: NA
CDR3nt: TGTGCCAGCAGTAACATCGGACAGGCTTTGGGAGAGACCCAGTACTTC
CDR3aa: CASSNIGQALGETQYF

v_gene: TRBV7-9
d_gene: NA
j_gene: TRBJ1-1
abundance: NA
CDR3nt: TGTGCCAGCAGCCGCAGGGTCGGGAACACTGAAGCTTTCTTT
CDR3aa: CASSRRVGNTEAFF

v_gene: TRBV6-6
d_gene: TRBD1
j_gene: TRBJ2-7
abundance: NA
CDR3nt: TGTGCCAGCAGGTTCACAGGGGCCGAGCAGTACTTC
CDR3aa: CASRFTGAEQYF

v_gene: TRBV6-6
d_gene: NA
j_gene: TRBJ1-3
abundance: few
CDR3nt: TGTGCCAGCACCCCCCGCCCGCGGAGTGGAAACACCATATATTTT
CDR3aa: CASTPRPRSGNTIYF

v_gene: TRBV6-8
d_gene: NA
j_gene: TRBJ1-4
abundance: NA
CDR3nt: TGTGCCAGCAGTTGGGACGGAACCCATAATGAAAAACTGTTTTTT
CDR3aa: CASSWDGTHNEKLFF

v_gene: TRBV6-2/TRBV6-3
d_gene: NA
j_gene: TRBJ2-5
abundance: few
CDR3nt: TGTGCCAGCAGTTCGGTCCGGACCGGGGCGGACGAGACCCAGTACTTC
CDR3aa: CASSSVRTGADETQYF

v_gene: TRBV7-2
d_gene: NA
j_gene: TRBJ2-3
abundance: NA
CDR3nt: TGTGCCAGCGCCTTCACCTATCCAGACGGGACGCAGTATTTT
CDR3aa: CASAFTYPDGTQYF

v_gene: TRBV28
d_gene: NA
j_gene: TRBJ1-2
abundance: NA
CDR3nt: TGTGCCAGCAGTTCAAACCAGGGGAGGGATGGCTACACCTTC
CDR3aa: CASSSNQGRDGYTF

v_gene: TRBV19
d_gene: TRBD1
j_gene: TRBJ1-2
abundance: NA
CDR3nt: TGTGCCAGTAGTCAAGTAGGGGGCCTAGTACGTGGCTACACCTTC
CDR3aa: CASSQVGGLVRGYTF

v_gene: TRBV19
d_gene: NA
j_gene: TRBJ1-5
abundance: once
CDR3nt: TGTGCCAGTAGTACCCTGGAGCTAACCCAGCATTTT
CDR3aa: CASSTLELTQHF

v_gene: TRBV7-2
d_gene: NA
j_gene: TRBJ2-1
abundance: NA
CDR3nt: TGTGCCAGCAGCTTAGGCGTCCACAATGAGCAGTTCTTC
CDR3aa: CASSLGVHNEQFF

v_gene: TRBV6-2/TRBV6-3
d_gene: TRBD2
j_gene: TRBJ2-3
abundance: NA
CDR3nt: TGTGCCAGCAGTTCGAGAATCATAGCGGGGGGGCGCACAGATACGCAGTATTTT
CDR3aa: CASSSRIIAGGRTDTQYF

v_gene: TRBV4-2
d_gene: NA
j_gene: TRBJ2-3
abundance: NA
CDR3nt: TGTGCCAGCAGCCACCCCGTACGTCAGAGCTTAGGTACGCAGTATTTT
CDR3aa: CASSHPVRQSLGTQYF

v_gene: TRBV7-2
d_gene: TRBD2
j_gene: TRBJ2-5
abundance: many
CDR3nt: TGTGCCAGCAGCCCGCGGGGGGGCCGAGAGACCCAGTACTTC
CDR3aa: CASSPRGGRETQYF

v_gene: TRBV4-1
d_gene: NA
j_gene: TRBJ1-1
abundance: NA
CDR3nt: TGCGCCAGCAGCCAAGTCGGATCTTACACTGAAGCTTTCTTT
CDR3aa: CASSQVGSYTEAFF

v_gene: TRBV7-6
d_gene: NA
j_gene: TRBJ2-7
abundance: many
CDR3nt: TGTGCCAGCAGCCGAATAGACGAGGGGCGGGTTGCTGAAGAGCAGTACTTC
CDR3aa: CASSRIDEGRVAEEQYF

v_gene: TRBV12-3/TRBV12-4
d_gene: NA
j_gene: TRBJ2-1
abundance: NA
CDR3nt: TGTGCCAGCAGTCCCGGGATCCAGGGAGGTGAGCAGTTCTTC
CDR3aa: CASSPGIQGGEQFF